This T cell receptor (beta chain) stems from a study of T cells in Graves' hyperthyroidism and ophthalmopathy. Overall study context: Before any treatment, at initial diagnosis, peripheral blood was collected.

This clonotype was seen at least ten times. Trimming shortened V by 7 bases and J by 3 bases, and 14 bases separated the two germline ends. The CDR3 loop spans 13 amino acids. Germline assignment: CDR1 DFQATT and CDR2 SNEGSKA (reference sequence). Across 18 months, stable Graves' hyperthyroidism was marked by no progression to ophthalmopathy. Among the patients, aged 18 to 65, hyperthyroidism was newly diagnosed and had lasted under 2 months. Exclusion of a patient resulted from uncontrolled infection, other autoimmune disease, pregnancy or lactation. TCR beta CDR3 region amplification was performed from RNA transcripts. The TCR CDR3 first-round RT-PCR relied on the HTBI primer set. TCRdb ran MiXCR on the multiplex PCR reads and lists one entry per CDR3 protein. The sample lists around 500,000 distinct CDR3 sequences, about 15% occurring once.

The gene calls are TRBV20-1 and TRBJ2-3, with D unresolved. This receptor was obtained from a woman under 30 with Graves' hyperthyroidism. Sequencing was carried out using blood. CDR3 DNA: TGCAGTGTTTTCCCCCTAAATACAGATACGCAGTATTTT. This sequence encodes CSVFPLNTDTQYF.